These 25 T cell receptor beta chains were all obtained from the same sample, sequenced in a study of T cell responses to AZD1222 COVID-19 vaccine. Profiled with immunoSEQ multiplex PCR; TCRdb holds only in-frame clones, not every one. The sample includes roughly 77,000 clones, around nine tenths of them seen just once. The sample in question was peripheral blood, obtained 28 days after the second AZD1222 dose. The receptors stem from an adult who received the AZD1222 COVID-19 vaccine.

The chain combines TRBV11-3 with TRBJ1-3; a possible D gene is TRBD1 (6 bases). This CDR3 spans 15 amino acids. The V end lost 5 bases, the J end lost 0 bases, and 11 bases lay between the germline ends. Germline V CDR1 and CDR2: SGHNT, YENEEA. The CDR3: CASSRGGLSGNTIYF. The DNA for the CDR3 is TGTGCCAGCAGCAGGGGGGGCCTCTCTGGAAACACCATATATTTT.

This chain joins TRBV3-1 (or the pseudogene TRBV3-2) and TRBJ1-5, with TRBD1 as a possible D gene (6 bases). The CDR3 is 13 residues long. The germline CDR1 and CDR2 sequences are LGHDT and YNNKEL (reference sequence). V gave up 4 bases and J gave up 4 bases, with 8 bases separating them. CDR3 sequence: CASSRDMNQPQHF. The DNA for the CDR3 is TGTGCCAGCAGCCGGGACATGAATCAGCCCCAGCATTTT.

The chain combines TRBV29-1 with TRBJ1-4; no reliable D call. V lost 7 bases and J 0 bases, leaving 12 bases between the germline ends. The CDR3 has 14 residues. CDR1 is SQVTM and CDR2 is ANQGSEA in the germline V gene. CDR3 sequence: CSARPRATNEKLFF. For the CDR3, the DNA is TGCAGCGCCCGCCCGAGAGCAACTAATGAAAAACTGTTTTTT.

This CDR3 reads CASKSGPRETQYF. The DNA of the CDR3 is TGTGCCAGCAAGAGTGGGCCCCGGGAGACCCAGTACTTC. V usage is TRBV28 and J usage is TRBJ2-5; no definite D call. The germline V and J ends were trimmed by 7 bases and 5 bases, with 14 bases remaining between them. Germline values: CDR1 MDHEN, CDR2 SYDVKM. CDR3 length equals 13 residues.

The chain recombines TRBV11-1 with TRBJ2-1; D is uncertain. Deletions cut 7 bases from V and 0 bases from J, with 13 bases between. The germline CDR1 and CDR2 sequences are SGHAT and FQDESV (reference sequence). This CDR3 is 15 amino acids long. CDR3 residues: CASKRGPDSYNEQFF. DNA for the CDR3: TGTGCCAGCAAAAGAGGACCCGACTCCTACAATGAGCAGTTCTTC. Full variable domain (missing parts from reference TRBV11-1 and TRBJ2-1): EAEVAQSPRYKITEKSQAVAFWCDPISGHATLYWYRQILGQGPELLVQFQDESVVDDSQLPKDRFSAERLKGVDSTLKIQPAELGDSAMYLCASKRGPDSYNEQFFGPGTRLTVL.

The CDR3 coding sequence is TGCGCCAGCAGCGCAGGGGGCACCTATGGCTACACCTTC. Amino acids: CASSAGGTYGYTF. This rearrangement joins TRBV4-1 to TRBJ1-2; 8 bases line up with TRBD1. From germline, CDR1 is MGHRA and CDR2 YSYEKL. Losses at the gene ends were 5 bases for V and 4 bases for J; bases not matched to a gene: 3. The CDR3 has 13 amino acids.

The chain carries TRBV2 and TRBJ2-7; D is unresolved. Trimming cost V 0 bases and J 1 base, with 7 bases left between them. Germline V CDR1 and CDR2: SNHLY, FYNNEI. This CDR3 region has 14 residues. The CDR3: CASSEADASYEQYF. The CDR3 DNA sequence: TGTGCCAGCAGTGAAGCCGACGCGTCCTACGAGCAGTACTTC.

This chain uses TRBV5-1 with TRBJ1-6; 8 nucleotides line up with TRBD1. The CDR3 contains 15 residues. Per the germline V gene, CDR1 is SGHRS and CDR2 is YFSETQ. V shed 6 bases, J shed 8 bases, and the junction held 10 bases outside the gene matches. CDR3 bases: TGCGCCAGCAACCCATCGGGACAGGAGGATTCACCCCTCCACTTT. Translation: CASNPSGQEDSPLHF.

This clone was counted only a few times. The rearrangement uses TRBV19 and TRBJ1-1, with D possibly matching TRBD1 (5 bases). The CDR3 length is 15 residues. Germline V gene data show CDR1 as LNHDA and CDR2 as SQIVND (reference sequence). V was clipped by 4 bases and J by 0 bases, with 12 bases between them. Here the CDR3 DNA reads TGTGCCAGTAGTACGACAGTGATCATGAACACTGAAGCTTTCTTT. It yields the protein CASSTTVIMNTEAFF.

The rearrangement joins TRBV3-1 (or the pseudogene TRBV3-2) to TRBJ2-5; 9 bases map to TRBD2. V was pared by 4 bases and J by 5 bases, with 5 bases of the junction left unmatched. Germline V lookup: CDR1 LGHDT, CDR2 YNNKEL (reference sequence). This CDR3 contains 14 residues. DNA for the CDR3: TGTGCCAGCAGCCTAGCGGGGGAAGATGAGACCCAGTACTTC. It translates to CASSLAGEDETQYF.

In its sample, this clone was seen once. CDR3 nucleotide sequence: TGTGCCAGCAGTTGGGGTGGGACTAGCGGGAGCTCCTACGAGCAGTACTTC. Amino acid sequence: CASSWGGTSGSSYEQYF. This rearrangement joins TRBV6-2 or TRBV6-3 to TRBJ2-7; 14 bases align to TRBD2. V was pared by 4 bases and J by 0 bases, with 5 bases of the junction left unmatched. CDR3 length: 17 amino acids. CDR1 is MNHEY, CDR2 SVGEGT, per germline.

This sequence joins TRBV12-3 or TRBV12-4 and TRBJ2-5; D not resolved. The ends were cut back, 4 bases at V and 0 bases at J, with 6 bases in the middle. This CDR3 region has 13 residues. The CDR3 sequence: CASSSGYQETQYF. In DNA, the CDR3 is TGTGCCAGCAGTTCCGGGTACCAAGAGACCCAGTACTTC.

This chain links TRBV4-3 with TRBJ1-4; D remains ambiguous. Germline CDR1 LGHNA, CDR2 YSLEER. This CDR3 comprises 13 residues. V was trimmed by 5 bases and J by 8 bases, leaving 12 bases between them. CDR3 region: CASSITVEEKLFF. CDR3 bases: TGCGCCAGCAGCATCACGGTCGAGGAAAAACTGTTTTTT.

This clone appeared a single time. The rearrangement links TRBV2 to TRBJ2-6; 8 bases align to TRBD1. The CDR3 runs 18 residues. CDR1 SNHLY and CDR2 FYNNEI come from the germline V gene. Trimming removed 10 bases from V and 0 bases from J; junction bases left unmatched: 14. The CDR3 coding sequence is TGTGCCAACCGGAGGGAAAGGACAGGGAGCTCTGGGGCCAACGTCCTGACTTTC. Its protein is CANRRERTGSSGANVLTF.

The rearrangement joins TRBV6-5 to TRBJ1-1; 8 nucleotides match TRBD1. The germline CDR1 and CDR2 sequences are MNHEY and SVGAGI. J gave up 6 bases and V 8 bases, and 11 bases lay outside the gene matches. CDR3 length: 14 residues. The CDR3 protein is CASGDRGPTAEAFF. The DNA of the CDR3 is TGTGCCAGCGGAGACAGGGGTCCGACCGCTGAAGCTTTCTTT.

The gene calls are TRBV6-1 and TRBJ1-1; D is uncertain. CDR3 length: 14 residues. V gave up 3 bases and J gave up 2 bases, with 10 bases separating them. Germline CDR1 MNHNS, CDR2 SASEGT. This chain's CDR3 is CASSDWEGNTEAFF. CDR3 DNA sequence: TGTGCCAGCAGTGATTGGGAGGGTAACACTGAAGCTTTCTTT.

This chain links TRBV12-3 or TRBV12-4 with TRBJ2-1; D is tentatively TRBD1 or TRBD2 (5 bases each). Trimming left V 6 bases short and J 8 bases short, with 8 bases between. The CDR3 runs 11 residues. CDR3 sequence reads: CASRGVDEQFF. The CDR3 DNA reads as TGTGCCAGCAGGGGGGTGGATGAGCAGTTCTTC.

This rearrangement joins TRBV11-3 to TRBJ2-7, with 8 bases fitting TRBD1. V shed 0 bases and J 3 bases; nucleotides not matched to a gene: 7. Germline CDR1 reads SGHNT; CDR2 reads YENEEA. The CDR3 runs 16 residues. CDR3 residues: CASSLEGQGGFYEQYF. In DNA form, the CDR3 reads TGTGCCAGCAGCTTAGAAGGACAGGGTGGTTTCTACGAGCAGTACTTC. Together with reference TRBV11-3 and TRBJ2-7, the CDR3 gives the full variable domain: EAGVVQSPRYKIIEKKQPVAFWCNPISGHNTLYWYLQNLGQGPELLIRYENEEAVDDSQLPKDRFSAERLKGVDSTLKIQPAELGDSAVYLCASSLEGQGGFYEQYFGPGTRLTVT.

V is TRBV10-3 and J is TRBJ2-1; the match to TRBD1 covers 7 bases. The CDR3 extends over 13 amino acids. Germline loops: CDR1 ENHRY, CDR2 SYGVKD. V trimming: 5 bases; J trimming: 5 bases; junction bases outside the gene matches: 3. This CDR3 is CAISRDRDNEQFF. The CDR3 DNA follows: TGTGCCATCAGTCGGGACAGAGACAATGAGCAGTTCTTC.

This clone was counted a single time. This chain joins TRBV2 and TRBJ2-2; D not certain. Per the germline V gene, CDR1 is SNHLY and CDR2 is FYNNEI. There are 14 residues in the CDR3. V was cut by 1 base and J by 8 bases, with 11 bases left in between. Here the CDR3 DNA reads TGTGCCAGCAGTGAAGAATCTCGGGTGGGGGAGCTGTTTTTT. Translated, it gives CASSEESRVGELFF.

J is TRBJ1-6 and V is TRBV5-1; the D is unclear. Germline loops: CDR1 SGHRS, CDR2 YFSETQ. The V end lost 0 bases, the J end lost 8 bases, and 9 bases lay between the germline ends. The CDR3 spans 14 residues. DNA for the CDR3: TGCGCCAGCAGCTTGGTACCGGGAGATTCACCCCTCCACTTT. Its protein is CASSLVPGDSPLHF. The whole variable domain, filled in from reference TRBV5-1 and TRBJ1-6, reads KAGVTQTPRYLIKTRGQQVTLSCSPISGHRSVSWYQQTPGQGLQFLFEYFSETQRNKGNFPGRFSGRQFSNSRSEMNVSTLELGDSALYLCASSLVPGDSPLHFGNGTRLTVT.

The chain carries TRBV5-1 and TRBJ2-5; D perhaps matches TRBD2 (5 bases). V was clipped by 4 bases and J by 4 bases, with 14 bases between them. The length of the CDR3 is 14 residues. Germline V lookup: CDR1 SGHRS, CDR2 YFSETQ. DNA for the CDR3: TGCGCCAGCAGCGCGGTACGTGAGGGAGAGACCCAGTACTTC. It translates to CASSAVREGETQYF.

The V gene is TRBV4-1, the J gene TRBJ2-3; TRBD2 aligns across 8 bases. The CDR3 has 15 residues. Trimming took 9 bases from V and 4 from J; bases not matched to a gene: 12. Germline assignment: CDR1 MGHRA and CDR2 YSYEKL. CDR3: CASRRTGGPADTQYF. The DNA of the CDR3 is TGCGCCAGTAGGCGAACGGGGGGGCCCGCAGATACGCAGTATTTT.

This chain joins TRBV5-4 and TRBJ1-2; D uncertain. CDR3 length: 17 amino acids. With 1 base removed from V and 1 base from J, the gap between germline ends came to 17 bases. Germline CDR1 is SGHNT and CDR2 is YYREEE (reference sequence). CDR3 residues: CASSLSAGVLSNYGYTF. The CDR3 DNA is TGTGCCAGCAGCTTGTCGGCCGGGGTCCTCAGTAACTATGGCTACACCTTC.

A single count supports this clone. This chain links TRBV2 with TRBJ1-5, with a weak D call TRBD1 (6 bases). Trimming took 5 bases from V and 3 from J, leaving 8 bases between them. The germline gives CDR1 SNHLY, CDR2 FYNNEI. The CDR3 is 13 residues long. CDR3 sequence (DNA): TGTGCCAGCAGTAGACAGGTCAATCAGCCCCAGCATTTT. This gives the protein CASSRQVNQPQHF.